This TCR beta chain was sequenced for a study of T cell repertoires in cytomegalovirus infection. About the study: Epitope selection comprised recently identified HLA-C-restricted CMV epitopes and well-studied HLA-B-restricted CMV epitopes. CMV infection together with matching HLA type was indicated by public TCR beta signatures.

Looked up from germline, CDR1 is MNHEY and CDR2 is SMNVEV (reference sequence). The V gene lost 5 bases and the J gene lost 8 bases, with 7 bases spanning the gap. This CDR3 is 11 amino acids long. Concerning this clonotype itself: Its target is not known.

TCRdb itself ran the reads through MiXCR, one entry per CDR3 protein. The sample has roughly 920,000 distinct CDR3 sequences; around 30% are singletons. V is TRBV27 and J is TRBJ2-1, with D possibly being TRBD1 (5 bases). This receptor was taken from a human donor in good health (CMV status not recorded). Some clones in this sample may be carry-over from other donors' samples. Here the sequenced sample was cultured CD8+ T cells from PBMCs, taken from culture after CMV antigen stimulation. The CDR3 reads CASSVGDEQFF. CDR3 in DNA: TGTGCCAGCAGTGTAGGGGATGAGCAGTTCTTC.